Reported below is one T cell receptor beta chain. Antigen specificity is unknown. Unique molecular identifiers were incorporated when the TCRbeta library was constructed. TCRdb re-derived calls from the PCR reads in MiXCR, one entry per CDR3 protein. Among a few hundred thousand distinct CDR3 sequences, 10% to 15% were seen once, and the ten largest hold about 2%. The sample belongs to a study of T-cell reconstitution after alpha-beta-depleted transplantation in children. Regarding the study as a whole: Surviving recipient cells, namely T cells and thymic progenitors, were the source of high day-60 TCRbeta diversity in some patients. Hyperexpanded clones declined; after one year, newly produced T cells mostly supplied diversity. It was reported that alpha-beta T cells came from several hundred expanded graft clones (about two months after transplant).

V lost 1 base to trimming and J lost 4 bases, with 14 bases between them. This CDR3 has 15 residues. The source was PBMCs, mostly from graft donor cells, collected 360 days after TCRalphabeta/CD19-depleted stem cell transplant. The sequence came from a male patient younger than 18 who had a stem cell transplant for acute myeloid leukemia, so the T cells may come from the graft donor. The chain couples TRBV12-3 or TRBV12-4 to TRBJ2-7; the D gene could be TRBD1 or TRBD2 (5 bases each). CDR3: CASSLEGEGPYEQYF. The CDR3 DNA sequence: TGTGCCAGCAGTTTAGAGGGTGAGGGACCTTACGAGCAGTACTTC.